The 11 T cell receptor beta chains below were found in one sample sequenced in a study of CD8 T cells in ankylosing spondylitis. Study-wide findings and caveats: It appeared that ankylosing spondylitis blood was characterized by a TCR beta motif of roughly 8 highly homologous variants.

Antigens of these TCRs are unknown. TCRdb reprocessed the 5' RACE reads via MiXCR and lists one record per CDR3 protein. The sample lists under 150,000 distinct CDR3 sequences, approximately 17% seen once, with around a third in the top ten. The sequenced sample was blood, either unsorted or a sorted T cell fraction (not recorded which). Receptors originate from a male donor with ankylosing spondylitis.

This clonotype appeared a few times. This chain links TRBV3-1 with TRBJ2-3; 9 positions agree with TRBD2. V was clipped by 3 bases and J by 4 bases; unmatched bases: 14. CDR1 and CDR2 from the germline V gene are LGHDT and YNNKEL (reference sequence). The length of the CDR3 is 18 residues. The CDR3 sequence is CASSQGPGIAGAADTQYF. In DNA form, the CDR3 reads TGTGCCAGCAGCCAGGGCCCGGGGATAGCGGGAGCAGCAGATACGCAGTATTTT.

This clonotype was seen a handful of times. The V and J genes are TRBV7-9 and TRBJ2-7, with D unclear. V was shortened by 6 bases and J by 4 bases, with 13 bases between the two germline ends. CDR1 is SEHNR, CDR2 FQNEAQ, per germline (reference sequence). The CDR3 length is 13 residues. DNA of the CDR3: TGTGCCAGCAGTCCGCGTGGGGAATACGAGCAGTACTTC. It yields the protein CASSPRGEYEQYF.

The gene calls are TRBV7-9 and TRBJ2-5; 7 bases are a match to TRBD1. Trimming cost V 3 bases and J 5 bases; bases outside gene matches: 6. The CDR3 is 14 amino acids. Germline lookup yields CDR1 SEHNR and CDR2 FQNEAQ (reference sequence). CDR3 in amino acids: CASSLTGYGETQYF. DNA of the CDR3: TGTGCCAGCAGCTTGACAGGGTACGGGGAGACCCAGTACTTC.

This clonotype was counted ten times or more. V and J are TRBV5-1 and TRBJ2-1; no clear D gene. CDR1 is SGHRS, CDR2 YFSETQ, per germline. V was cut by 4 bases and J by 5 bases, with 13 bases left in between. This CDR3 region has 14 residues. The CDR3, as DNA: TGCGCCAGCAGCCTACCAGACACTGACAATGAGCAGTTCTTC. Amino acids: CASSLPDTDNEQFF.

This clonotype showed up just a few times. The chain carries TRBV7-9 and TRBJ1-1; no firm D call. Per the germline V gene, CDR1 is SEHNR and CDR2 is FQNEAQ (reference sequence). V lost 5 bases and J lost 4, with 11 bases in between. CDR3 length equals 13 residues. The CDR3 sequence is CASSQFGSTEAFF. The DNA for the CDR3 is TGTGCCAGCAGCCAATTTGGGAGCACTGAAGCTTTCTTT.

The CDR3 is CASSQGAGGYEQYF. The CDR3 nucleotides read TGTGCCAGCAGCCAAGGCGCGGGCGGCTACGAGCAGTACTTC. The chain uses TRBV3-1 and TRBJ2-7; D may be TRBD2 (5 bases). V lost 1 base, J lost 3 bases, and 10 bases lay in between. CDR1 LGHDT and CDR2 YNNKEL come from the germline V gene (reference sequence). The CDR3 sequence is 14 residues long.

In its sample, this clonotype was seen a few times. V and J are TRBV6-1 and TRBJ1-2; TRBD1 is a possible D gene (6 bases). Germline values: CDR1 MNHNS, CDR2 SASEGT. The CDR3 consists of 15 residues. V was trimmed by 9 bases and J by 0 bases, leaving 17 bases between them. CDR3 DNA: TGTGCCAGTGGATTGACAGGCCCATCTAACTATGGCTACACCTTC. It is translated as CASGLTGPSNYGYTF.

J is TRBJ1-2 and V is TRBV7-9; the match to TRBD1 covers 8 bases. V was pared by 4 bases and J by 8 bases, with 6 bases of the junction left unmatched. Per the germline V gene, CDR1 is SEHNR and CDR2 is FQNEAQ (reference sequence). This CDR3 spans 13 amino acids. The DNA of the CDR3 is TGTGCCAGCAGCTCTAGGACAGGGAAAGGCTACACCTTC. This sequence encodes CASSSRTGKGYTF.

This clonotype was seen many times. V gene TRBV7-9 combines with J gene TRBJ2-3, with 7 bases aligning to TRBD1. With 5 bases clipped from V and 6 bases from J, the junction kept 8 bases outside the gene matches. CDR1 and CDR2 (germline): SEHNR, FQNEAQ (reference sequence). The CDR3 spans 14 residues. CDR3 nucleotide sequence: TGTGCCAGCAGCCGACGACAGGGAGAGGATACGCAGTATTTT. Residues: CASSRRQGEDTQYF.

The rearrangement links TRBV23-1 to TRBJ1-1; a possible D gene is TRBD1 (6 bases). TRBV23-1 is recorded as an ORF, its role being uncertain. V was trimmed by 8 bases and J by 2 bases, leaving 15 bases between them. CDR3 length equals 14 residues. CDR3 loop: CASPKGQPNTEAFF. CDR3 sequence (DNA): TGCGCCAGCCCTAAAGGACAGCCCAACACTGAAGCTTTCTTT.

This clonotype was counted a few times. The CDR3 reads CASSRGQNTEAFF. CDR3 bases: TGTGCCAGCAGCCGGGGGCAGAACACTGAAGCTTTCTTT. The chain uses TRBV9 and TRBJ1-1; tentative D call: TRBD1 (6 bases). The V end was cut by 4 bases, the J end by 1 base, with 8 bases between. The V gene's germline CDR1 is SGDLS and CDR2 YYNGEE. The CDR3 covers 13 residues.